The rows below give T cell receptor beta chains drawn from one sample of a study of blood T cell repertoires in COVID-19. The method was immunoSEQ multiplex PCR; TCRdb's version includes in-frame clones alone and lacks a portion of them. Of a few hundred thousand clones in the sample, around 83% were seen once. The material sequenced was PBMCs or T cells enriched from blood (not recorded which). All receptors come from a woman in her forties or fifties who had recovered from COVID-19. Each CDR3 is given with its conserved first and last residue. The order of the fields is D gene, V gene, clone size, CDR3 length, J gene, CDR3 protein. A D gene is named only where the DNA matches it firmly. Size is omitted from some rows. Given values are once, few, many or a class for expanded clones.

d_call: TRBD1
v_call: TRBV4-3
clone_size: NA
cdr3_length: 15
j_call: TRBJ1-3
cdr3_aa: CASSSRTGGGNTIYF

d_call: TRBD1
v_call: TRBV6-5
clone_size: NA
cdr3_length: 15
j_call: TRBJ2-7
cdr3_aa: CASRDPAGTGYEQYF

d_call: NA
v_call: TRBV7-3
clone_size: NA
cdr3_length: 15
j_call: TRBJ2-3
cdr3_aa: CASSQRQGLTDTQYF

d_call: NA
v_call: TRBV5-1
clone_size: NA
cdr3_length: 13
j_call: TRBJ2-7
cdr3_aa: CASSLDRSYEQYF

d_call: TRBD2
v_call: TRBV14
clone_size: NA
cdr3_length: 15
j_call: TRBJ2-1
cdr3_aa: CASSPRAGGPWEQFF

d_call: TRBD1
v_call: TRBV7-9
clone_size: NA
cdr3_length: 15
j_call: TRBJ1-2
cdr3_aa: CASSYQGATLYGYTF

d_call: NA
v_call: TRBV14
clone_size: NA
cdr3_length: 16
j_call: TRBJ2-3
cdr3_aa: CASSQGGGGATDTQYF

d_call: NA
v_call: TRBV10-3
clone_size: once
cdr3_length: 17
j_call: TRBJ2-1
cdr3_aa: CAARPRVGSVGYNEQFF

d_call: NA
v_call: TRBV6-2/TRBV6-3
clone_size: few
cdr3_length: 14
j_call: TRBJ1-5
cdr3_aa: CASSYSAGYQPQHF

d_call: TRBD2
v_call: TRBV18
clone_size: NA
cdr3_length: 18
j_call: TRBJ2-3
cdr3_aa: CASSPDQKRLASADTQYF

d_call: TRBD1
v_call: TRBV6-6
clone_size: once
cdr3_length: 18
j_call: TRBJ1-2
cdr3_aa: CASSLGSDRGHGGYGYTF

d_call: NA
v_call: TRBV6-1
clone_size: NA
cdr3_length: 16
j_call: TRBJ2-3
cdr3_aa: CASSAYGQISTDTQYF

d_call: NA
v_call: TRBV29-1
clone_size: few
cdr3_length: 12
j_call: TRBJ1-1
cdr3_aa: CSDRQTNTEAFF

d_call: NA
v_call: TRBV15
clone_size: NA
cdr3_length: 14
j_call: TRBJ1-5
cdr3_aa: CATSSRGRGQPQHF

d_call: NA
v_call: TRBV3-1/TRBV3-2
clone_size: NA
cdr3_length: 14
j_call: TRBJ1-1
cdr3_aa: CASSPVGGWTEAFF

d_call: NA
v_call: TRBV20-1
clone_size: NA
cdr3_length: 15
j_call: TRBJ2-7
cdr3_aa: CSASGAGPSSYEQYF

d_call: NA
v_call: TRBV19
clone_size: NA
cdr3_length: 14
j_call: TRBJ1-2
cdr3_aa: CASSILGTVYGYTF

d_call: NA
v_call: TRBV4-3
clone_size: once
cdr3_length: 13
j_call: TRBJ1-1
cdr3_aa: CASSLGGNTEAFF

d_call: TRBD1
v_call: TRBV6-1
clone_size: NA
cdr3_length: 19
j_call: TRBJ1-3
cdr3_aa: CASSGRQGDMTHSGNTIYF

d_call: NA
v_call: TRBV6-2/TRBV6-3
clone_size: NA
cdr3_length: 15
j_call: TRBJ2-1
cdr3_aa: CASSPTGTHYNEQFF

d_call: NA
v_call: TRBV15
clone_size: NA
cdr3_length: 17
j_call: TRBJ2-5
cdr3_aa: CATSRVPVLLPEETQYF

d_call: NA
v_call: TRBV6-1
clone_size: NA
cdr3_length: 13
j_call: TRBJ1-2
cdr3_aa: CASSERWQGSYTF

d_call: NA
v_call: TRBV7-8
clone_size: NA
cdr3_length: 14
j_call: TRBJ1-2
cdr3_aa: CASSPNRANFGYTF

d_call: NA
v_call: TRBV19
clone_size: NA
cdr3_length: 13
j_call: TRBJ2-2
cdr3_aa: CASEDSDTGELFF

d_call: TRBD1
v_call: TRBV2
clone_size: NA
cdr3_length: 14
j_call: TRBJ1-2
cdr3_aa: CASSNRGAHYGYTF

d_call: NA
v_call: TRBV28
clone_size: few
cdr3_length: 12
j_call: TRBJ1-2
cdr3_aa: CASSGQFWRYTF